A selection of T cell receptor beta chains follows, all from one sample in a study of T cells in Graves' hyperthyroidism and ophthalmopathy. TCRdb re-derived calls from the multiplex PCR reads in MiXCR, one entry per CDR3 protein. The sample carries approximately 630,000 distinct CDR3 sequences, roughly 15% recorded once. The sample was blood. The receptors stem from a woman in her twenties or thirties with Graves' hyperthyroidism. Each CDR3 is given with its conserved first and last residue. The D gene is left open where the match is weak. Size values are once, few and many counts, or a class for expanded clones, and some rows have none.

j_call: TRBJ2-3
clone_size: few
v_call: TRBV28
d_call: TRBD1
cdr3_aa: CASSRGQGITDTQYF
cdr3_nt: TGTGCCAGCAGCCGAGGACAGGGTATCACAGATACGCAGTATTTT

j_call: TRBJ1-1
clone_size: many
v_call: TRBV7-9
d_call: .
cdr3_aa: CASSLARVGDTEAFF
cdr3_nt: TGTGCCAGCAGCTTAGCCCGGGTTGGGGACACTGAAGCTTTCTTT

j_call: TRBJ2-7
clone_size: many
v_call: TRBV11-2
d_call: TRBD1
cdr3_aa: CASSLATGGYEQYF
cdr3_nt: TGTGCCAGCAGCTTGGCGACAGGGGGCTACGAGCAGTACTTC

j_call: TRBJ2-7
clone_size: .
v_call: TRBV7-9
d_call: TRBD2
cdr3_aa: CASSLSGLAGVYEQYF
cdr3_nt: TGTGCCAGCAGCCTCTCGGGACTAGCGGGAGTCTACGAGCAGTACTTC

j_call: TRBJ2-1
clone_size: many
v_call: TRBV11-1
d_call: .
cdr3_aa: CASRPDGYNEQFF
cdr3_nt: TGTGCCAGCAGACCCGACGGGTACAATGAGCAGTTCTTC

j_call: TRBJ2-7
clone_size: few
v_call: TRBV13
d_call: .
cdr3_aa: CASSRGGVPNYEQYF
cdr3_nt: TGTGCCAGCAGCCGCGGGGGCGTGCCTAACTACGAGCAGTACTTC

j_call: TRBJ2-3
clone_size: few
v_call: TRBV20-1
d_call: .
cdr3_aa: CSASSTDTQYF
cdr3_nt: TGCAGTGCTAGTAGCACAGATACGCAGTATTTT

j_call: TRBJ2-7
clone_size: .
v_call: TRBV19
d_call: .
cdr3_aa: CASSIGAATPYEQYF
cdr3_nt: TGTGCCAGTAGTATTGGGGCGGCCACCCCCTACGAGCAGTACTTC

j_call: TRBJ2-1
clone_size: .
v_call: TRBV9
d_call: TRBD1
cdr3_aa: CASSVYRGRDNEQFF
cdr3_nt: TGTGCCAGCAGCGTTTACAGGGGGCGCGACAATGAGCAGTTCTTC

j_call: TRBJ2-3
clone_size: many
v_call: TRBV11-2
d_call: TRBD2
cdr3_aa: CASRGWGGPTDTQYF
cdr3_nt: TGTGCCAGCAGAGGATGGGGAGGGCCCACAGATACGCAGTATTTT

j_call: TRBJ1-1
clone_size: .
v_call: TRBV7-2
d_call: .
cdr3_aa: CASSPYRKVNTEAFF
cdr3_nt: TGTGCCAGCAGCCCGTACAGGAAAGTGAACACTGAAGCTTTCTTT

j_call: TRBJ2-2
clone_size: .
v_call: TRBV7-8
d_call: TRBD1
cdr3_aa: CASSLETGGTTGELFF
cdr3_nt: TGTGCCAGCAGCTTAGAAACAGGGGGGACCACCGGGGAGCTGTTTTTT

j_call: TRBJ2-5
clone_size: .
v_call: TRBV6-5
d_call: .
cdr3_aa: CASSFTEGGTQYF
cdr3_nt: TGTGCCAGCAGTTTCACGGAGGGAGGGACCCAGTACTTC

j_call: TRBJ1-1
clone_size: few
v_call: TRBV27
d_call: .
cdr3_aa: CASRPGAGTEAFF
cdr3_nt: TGTGCCAGCAGACCCGGGGCGGGCACTGAAGCTTTCTTT

j_call: TRBJ2-7
clone_size: .
v_call: TRBV28
d_call: TRBD2
cdr3_aa: CASSTTGGSSYEQYF
cdr3_nt: TGTGCCAGCAGTACCACCGGCGGGAGCTCCTACGAGCAGTACTTC

j_call: TRBJ2-1
clone_size: many
v_call: TRBV7-2
d_call: .
cdr3_aa: CASSSQAGSNEQFF
cdr3_nt: TGTGCCAGCAGCTCCCAGGCGGGGAGCAATGAGCAGTTCTTC

j_call: TRBJ2-3
clone_size: many
v_call: TRBV30
d_call: .
cdr3_aa: CAWSTEGGLTDTQYF
cdr3_nt: TGTGCCTGGAGTACGGAGGGAGGCCTCACAGATACGCAGTATTTT

j_call: TRBJ2-2
clone_size: few
v_call: TRBV7-3
d_call: .
cdr3_aa: CASSLNRLATGELFF
cdr3_nt: TGTGCCAGCAGCTTAAATAGGCTAGCGACCGGGGAGCTGTTTTTT

j_call: TRBJ2-1
clone_size: many
v_call: TRBV2
d_call: .
cdr3_aa: CASLRSSYNEQFF
cdr3_nt: TGTGCCAGCCTCAGGAGCTCCTACAATGAGCAGTTCTTC

j_call: TRBJ1-6
clone_size: many
v_call: TRBV28
d_call: .
cdr3_aa: CASRPGVSPLHF
cdr3_nt: TGTGCCAGTCGGCCAGGGGTTTCACCCCTCCACTTT

j_call: TRBJ2-7
clone_size: few
v_call: TRBV9
d_call: TRBD2
cdr3_aa: CASSGTGTSGYEQYF
cdr3_nt: TGTGCCAGCAGCGGCACCGGGACTAGCGGGTACGAGCAGTACTTC

j_call: TRBJ2-6
clone_size: .
v_call: TRBV24-1
d_call: .
cdr3_aa: CATSHTGYRGGANVLTF
cdr3_nt: TGTGCCACCAGTCACACAGGGTACCGTGGGGGGGCCAACGTCCTGACTTTC

j_call: TRBJ1-1
clone_size: many
v_call: TRBV15
d_call: .
cdr3_aa: CATSGHPYNTEAFF
cdr3_nt: TGTGCCACCAGCGGCCATCCGTATAACACTGAAGCTTTCTTT

j_call: TRBJ2-7
clone_size: many
v_call: TRBV18
d_call: .
cdr3_aa: CASSSTGTDYEQYF
cdr3_nt: TGTGCCAGCTCATCGACCGGGACGGACTACGAGCAGTACTTC

j_call: TRBJ1-5
clone_size: many
v_call: TRBV3-1
d_call: .
cdr3_aa: CASSQDGRQPQHF
cdr3_nt: TGTGCCAGCAGCCAAGACGGGCGCCAGCCCCAGCATTTT

j_call: TRBJ2-7
clone_size: many
v_call: TRBV5-5
d_call: .
cdr3_aa: CASSTGPLGPYEQYF
cdr3_nt: TGTGCCAGCAGCACGGGACCGCTAGGGCCCTACGAGCAGTACTTC

j_call: TRBJ2-1
clone_size: .
v_call: TRBV30
d_call: TRBD2
cdr3_aa: CACSTGGRAWYEQFF
cdr3_nt: TGTGCCTGCTCGACCGGCGGGAGGGCCTGGTATGAGCAGTTCTTC

j_call: TRBJ1-1
clone_size: few
v_call: TRBV6-2/TRBV6-3
d_call: .
cdr3_aa: CASTELGGYTEAFF
cdr3_nt: TGTGCCAGCACCGAATTGGGAGGGTACACTGAAGCTTTCTTT

j_call: TRBJ2-3
clone_size: many
v_call: TRBV20-1
d_call: .
cdr3_aa: CSASDGTDTQYF
cdr3_nt: TGCAGTGCTAGTGACGGCACAGATACGCAGTATTTT

j_call: TRBJ2-1
clone_size: many
v_call: TRBV6-5
d_call: .
cdr3_aa: CASSYRAHYNEQFF
cdr3_nt: TGTGCCAGCAGTTACAGGGCACACTACAATGAGCAGTTCTTC

j_call: TRBJ2-5
clone_size: many
v_call: TRBV6-2/TRBV6-3
d_call: TRBD2
cdr3_aa: CASSYQPLAGETQYF
cdr3_nt: TGTGCCAGCAGTTACCAGCCCCTAGCGGGGGAGACCCAGTACTTC

j_call: TRBJ2-7
clone_size: few
v_call: TRBV20-1
d_call: .
cdr3_aa: CNAGGSFISYEQYF
cdr3_nt: TGCAATGCTGGAGGGTCTTTCATCTCCTACGAGCAGTACTTC

j_call: TRBJ2-1
clone_size: many
v_call: TRBV28
d_call: .
cdr3_aa: CASDSGYNEQFF
cdr3_nt: TGTGCCAGCGATAGCGGTTACAATGAGCAGTTCTTC

j_call: TRBJ2-1
clone_size: many
v_call: TRBV6-1
d_call: TRBD2
cdr3_aa: CASSEWTSGIGEQFF
cdr3_nt: TGTGCCAGCAGCGAATGGACTAGCGGGATTGGTGAGCAGTTCTTC

j_call: TRBJ2-5
clone_size: many
v_call: TRBV15
d_call: TRBD2
cdr3_aa: CATSREGLAAETQYF
cdr3_nt: TGTGCCACCAGCAGAGAGGGACTAGCGGCGGAGACCCAGTACTTC

j_call: TRBJ2-7
clone_size: many
v_call: TRBV3-1
d_call: TRBD2
cdr3_aa: CASSQEPGLAGEQYF
cdr3_nt: TGTGCCAGCAGCCAAGAACCAGGGTTAGCGGGCGAGCAGTACTTC

j_call: TRBJ2-7
clone_size: few
v_call: TRBV10-3
d_call: TRBD1
cdr3_aa: CAISSDRDYEQYF
cdr3_nt: TGTGCCATCAGTTCAGACAGGGACTACGAGCAGTACTTC

j_call: TRBJ2-1
clone_size: few
v_call: TRBV20-1
d_call: TRBD2
cdr3_aa: CSGGGTSGSSYNEQFF
cdr3_nt: TGCAGTGGCGGCGGGACTAGCGGGAGCTCCTACAATGAGCAGTTCTTC

j_call: TRBJ2-6
clone_size: few
v_call: TRBV29-1
d_call: .
cdr3_aa: CSARAQGYGANVLTF
cdr3_nt: TGCAGCGCCCGGGCCCAAGGCTATGGGGCCAACGTCCTGACTTTC